Listed below are T cell receptor beta chains from one sample, sequenced in a study of cytomegalovirus exposure and HLA in healthy donors. Only in-frame clones appear in the TCRdb table, and some are missing; sequencing was by immunoSEQ multiplex PCR. The data contain 100,000 to 150,000 clones, over 8% of them singletons. The sequencing input was PBMCs. The source is a man aged 40-50 years in good health and CMV-seronegative. The conserved cysteine and the conserved F or W are not part of the CDR3 here.

>TRBV5-5|TRBJ2-1
ASSPEGHYNEQF
>TRBV7-9|TRBJ2-2
ASSLLQGTGELF
>TRBV9|TRBJ1-4
ASSVVGDAEKLF
>TRBV7-9|TRBJ2-2
ASSFPGQGNTGELF
>TRBV4-2|TRBJ2-3
ASSQDPTPDTQY
>TRBV2|TRBJ1-1
ASSVGGVGTEAF
>TRBV7-9|TRBJ2-3
ASSLSTTDTQY
>TRBV7-2|TRBJ2-5
ASSLGVAGTQY
>TRBV21-1|TRBJ1-1
ASSPARGLNTEAF
>TRBV10-2|TRBJ2-2
ASSDRTGGTGELF
>TRBV19|TRBJ1-5
ASSTLGDRGPQPQH
>TRBV5-1|TRBJ2-3
ASRSSGGDTQY
>TRBV7-6|TRBJ1-1
ASSLWGGGEAF
>TRBV6-1|TRBJ1-5
ASSEGAPSNQPQH
>TRBV7-9|TRBJ2-5
ASSLAPRQGETQY
>TRBV4-1|TRBJ2-7
ASSPLYPGQGASYEQY
>TRBV11-2|TRBJ2-1
ASSFGQVRGNEQF
>TRBV5-4|TRBJ1-2
ASSLVPRGDYGYT
>TRBV6-6|TRBJ1-2
ASGDRGAYYGYT
>TRBV13|TRBJ2-2
ASSFRRGGGGELF
>TRBV7-9|TRBJ1-2
ASSREEYGYT
>TRBV7-7|TRBJ2-5
ASSESRSLQETQY
>TRBV5-1|TRBJ2-1
ASRLDSDNYEQF
>TRBV11-2|TRBJ1-6
ASSLEQNSPLH
>TRBV12-5|TRBJ2-7
ASGLDLELAGGPYEQY
>TRBV21-1|TRBJ2-3
ASSKAVGSGGVTDTQY
>TRBV5-1|TRBJ2-7
ASSLDIYEQY
>TRBV9|TRBJ2-7
ASSVEPPSRLEQY
>TRBV7-2|TRBJ2-5
ASSFSETQY
>TRBV5-1|TRBJ2-3
ASSVPRGTGATDTQY
>TRBV7-3|TRBJ2-1
ASSLSLAGEQF
>TRBV6-5|TRBJ2-3
ASSYGRGATDTQY
>TRBV29-1|TRBJ1-2
SVDLGQVGYT
>TRBV4-2|TRBJ1-2
ASSQVRGGGVRGYT
>TRBV6-5|TRBJ1-1
ASSGRTGMNTEAF
>TRBV21-1|TRBJ1-6
ARVGVRNSPLH
>TRBV6-9|TRBJ1-1
ASSYPGMNTEAF
>TRBV19|TRBJ2-2
ASDQTGMGELF
>TRBV28|TRBJ2-1
ASSSGAGGAYNEQF
>TRBV29-1|TRBJ2-7
SVVGGAYEQY
>TRBV5-1|TRBJ2-5
ASSLYSQETQY
>TRBV19|TRBJ1-5
ASSIPGQLNQPQH
>TRBV27|TRBJ2-7
ASSLSVGQFSIYEQY
>TRBV11-2|TRBJ1-1
ASSFGQVGVVF
>TRBV6-5|TRBJ2-3
ASSLGAPSTDTQY
>TRBV7-8|TRBJ2-5
ASSSSGGEETQY
>TRBV13|TRBJ2-1
ASSLGTGGKRVQF
>TRBV7-7|TRBJ1-1
ASSFDRDTEAF
>TRBV11-3|TRBJ2-7
ASRGRQVTSYEQY
>TRBV5-1|TRBJ1-1
ASSPQGVHTEAF
>TRBV5-6|TRBJ1-2
ASIGTGGLYGYT
>TRBV4-3|TRBJ2-7
ASSPDRGYEQY
>TRBV5-1|TRBJ1-3
ASSWQGNSGNTIY
>TRBV18|TRBJ1-5
ASSPGQSNQPQH
>TRBV13|TRBJ1-1
ASSFRDRGTEAF
>TRBV7-7|TRBJ2-5
ASSLDPRATQY
>TRBV6-6|TRBJ1-5
ASSSNYQPQH
>TRBV11-2|TRBJ2-7
ASSLVGGGGAEQY
>TRBV10-3|TRBJ1-1
AISGAGKGNTEAF
>TRBV10-3|TRBJ1-1
AISGGDRPLMNTEAF